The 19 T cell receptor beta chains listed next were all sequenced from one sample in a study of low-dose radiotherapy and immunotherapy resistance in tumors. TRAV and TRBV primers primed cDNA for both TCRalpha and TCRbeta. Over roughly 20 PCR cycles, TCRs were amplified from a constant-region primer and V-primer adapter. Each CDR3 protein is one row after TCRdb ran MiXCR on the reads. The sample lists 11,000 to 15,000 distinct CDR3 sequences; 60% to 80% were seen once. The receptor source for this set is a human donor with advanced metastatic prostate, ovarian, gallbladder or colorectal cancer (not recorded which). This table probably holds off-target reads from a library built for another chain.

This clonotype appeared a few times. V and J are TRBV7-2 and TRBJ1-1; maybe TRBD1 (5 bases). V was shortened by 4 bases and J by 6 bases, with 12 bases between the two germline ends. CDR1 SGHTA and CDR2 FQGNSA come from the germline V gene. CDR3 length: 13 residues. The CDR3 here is CASSYGGRAEAFF. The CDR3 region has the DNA TGTGCCAGCAGCTACGGGGGACGGGCTGAAGCTTTCTTT.

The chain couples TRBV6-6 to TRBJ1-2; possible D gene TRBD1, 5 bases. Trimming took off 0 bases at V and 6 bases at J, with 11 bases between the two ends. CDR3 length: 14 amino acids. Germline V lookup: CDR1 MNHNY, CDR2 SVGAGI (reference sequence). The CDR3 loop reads CASSYSPGRDGYTF. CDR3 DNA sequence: TGTGCCAGCAGTTACTCCCCAGGGCGGGATGGCTACACCTTC.

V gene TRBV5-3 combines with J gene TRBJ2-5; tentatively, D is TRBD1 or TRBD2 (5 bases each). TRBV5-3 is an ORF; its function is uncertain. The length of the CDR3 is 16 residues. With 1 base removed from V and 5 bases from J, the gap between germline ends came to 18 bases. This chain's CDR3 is CARSLLDGTFLETQYF. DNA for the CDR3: TGTGCCAGAAGCTTGTTGGACGGGACGTTCCTGGAGACCCAGTACTTC.

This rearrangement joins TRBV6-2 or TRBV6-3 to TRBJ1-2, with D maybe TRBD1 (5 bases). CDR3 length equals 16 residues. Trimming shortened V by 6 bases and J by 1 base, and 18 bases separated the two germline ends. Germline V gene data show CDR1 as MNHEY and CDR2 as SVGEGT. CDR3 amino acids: CASSPVRTGGNYGYTF. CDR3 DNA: TGTGCCAGCAGCCCCGTGCGGACCGGGGGTAACTATGGCTACACCTTC.

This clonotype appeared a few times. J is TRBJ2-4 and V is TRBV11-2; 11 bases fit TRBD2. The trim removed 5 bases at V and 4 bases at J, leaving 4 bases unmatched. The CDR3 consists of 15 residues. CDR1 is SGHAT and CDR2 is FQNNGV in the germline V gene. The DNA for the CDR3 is TGTGCCAGCAGCCCCGGGACTAGCGGAAAAAACATTCAGTACTTC. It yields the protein CASSPGTSGKNIQYF.

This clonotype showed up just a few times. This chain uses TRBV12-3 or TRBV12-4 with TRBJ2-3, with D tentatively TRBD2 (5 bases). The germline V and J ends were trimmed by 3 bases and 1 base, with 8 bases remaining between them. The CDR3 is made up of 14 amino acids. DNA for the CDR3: TGTGCCAGCAGTTTTGAAGCGGGCACAGATACGCAGTATTTT. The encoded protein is CASSFEAGTDTQYF.

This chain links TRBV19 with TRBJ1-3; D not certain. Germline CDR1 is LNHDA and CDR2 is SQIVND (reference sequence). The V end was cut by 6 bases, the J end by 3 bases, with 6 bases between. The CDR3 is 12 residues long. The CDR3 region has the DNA TGTGCCAGTAGGTCTAATGGAAACACCATATATTTT. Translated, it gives CASRSNGNTIYF.

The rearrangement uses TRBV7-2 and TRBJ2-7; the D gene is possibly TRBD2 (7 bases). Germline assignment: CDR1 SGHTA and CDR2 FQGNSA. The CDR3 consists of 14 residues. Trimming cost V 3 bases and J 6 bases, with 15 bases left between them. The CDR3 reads CASSFLGGPREQYF. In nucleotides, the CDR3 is TGTGCCAGCAGCTTCCTCGGGGGGCCTCGCGAGCAGTACTTC.

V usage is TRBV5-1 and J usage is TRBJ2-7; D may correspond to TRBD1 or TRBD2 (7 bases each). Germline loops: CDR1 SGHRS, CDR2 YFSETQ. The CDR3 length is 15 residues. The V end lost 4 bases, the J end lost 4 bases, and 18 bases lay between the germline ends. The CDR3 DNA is TGCGCCAGCAGCGAGACTCCAGGGGGGGGTTACGAGCAGTACTTC. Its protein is CASSETPGGGYEQYF.

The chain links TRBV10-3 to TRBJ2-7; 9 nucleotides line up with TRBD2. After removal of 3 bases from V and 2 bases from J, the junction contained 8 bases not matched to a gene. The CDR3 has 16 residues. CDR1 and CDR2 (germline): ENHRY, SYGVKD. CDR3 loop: CAISDPSLAGTYEQYF. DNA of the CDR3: TGTGCCATCAGTGACCCGTCGCTAGCGGGGACCTACGAGCAGTACTTC.

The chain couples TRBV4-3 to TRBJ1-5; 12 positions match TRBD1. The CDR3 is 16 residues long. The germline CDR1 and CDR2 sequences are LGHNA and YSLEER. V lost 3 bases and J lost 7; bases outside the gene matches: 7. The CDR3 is CASSQPGQGARQPQHF. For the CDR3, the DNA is TGCGCCAGCAGCCAGCCGGGACAGGGGGCGAGGCAGCCCCAGCATTTT.

In DNA form, the CDR3 reads TGTGCCACGAGGGAGTTCAGCAATCAGCCCCAGCATTTT. Its protein product is CATREFSNQPQHF. The chain combines TRBV19 with TRBJ1-5; no definite D call. The CDR3 is made up of 13 amino acids. Per the germline V gene, CDR1 is LNHDA and CDR2 is SQIVND (reference sequence). V lost 10 bases and J lost 1, with 11 bases in between. The complete variable domain, with remaining parts taken from reference TRBV19 and TRBJ1-5, reads DGGITQSPKYLFRKEGQNVTLSCEQNLNHDAMYWYRQDPGQGLRLIYYSQIVNDFQKGDIAEGYSVSREKKESFPLTVTSAQKNPTAFYLCATREFSNQPQHFGDGTRLSIL.

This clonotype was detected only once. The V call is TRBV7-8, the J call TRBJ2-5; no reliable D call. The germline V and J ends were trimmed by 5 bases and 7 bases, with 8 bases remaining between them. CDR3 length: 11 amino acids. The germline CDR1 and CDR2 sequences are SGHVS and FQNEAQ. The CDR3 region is CASSTSRTQYF. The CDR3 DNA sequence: TGTGCCAGCAGCACAAGTCGGACCCAGTACTTC.

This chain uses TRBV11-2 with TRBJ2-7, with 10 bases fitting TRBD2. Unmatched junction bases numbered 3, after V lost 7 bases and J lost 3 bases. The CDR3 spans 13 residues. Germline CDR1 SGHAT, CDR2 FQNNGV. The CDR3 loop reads CASTWTSGYEQYF. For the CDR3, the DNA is TGTGCCAGCACCTGGACTAGCGGCTACGAGCAGTACTTC.

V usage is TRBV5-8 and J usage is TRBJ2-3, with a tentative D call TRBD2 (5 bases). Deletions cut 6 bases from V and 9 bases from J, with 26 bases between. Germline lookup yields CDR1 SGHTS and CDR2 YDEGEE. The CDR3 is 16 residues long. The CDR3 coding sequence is TGTGCCAGCACAACGGGAATGGGCGCGACCAAGTGGACGCAGTATTTT. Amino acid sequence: CASTTGMGATKWTQYF.

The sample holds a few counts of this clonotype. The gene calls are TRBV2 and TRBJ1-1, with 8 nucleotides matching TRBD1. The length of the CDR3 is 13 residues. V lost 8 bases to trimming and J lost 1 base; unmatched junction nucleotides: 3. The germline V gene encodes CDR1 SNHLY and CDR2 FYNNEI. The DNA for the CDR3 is TGTGCCAGCTCACAGGGGGAGAACACTGAAGCTTTCTTT. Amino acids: CASSQGENTEAFF. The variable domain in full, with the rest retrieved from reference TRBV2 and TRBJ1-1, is EPEVTQTPSHQVTQMGQEVILRCVPISNHLYFYWYRQILGQKVEFLVSFYNNEISEKSEIFDDQFSVERPDGSNFTLKIRSTKLEDSAMYFCASSQGENTEAFFGQGTRLTVV.

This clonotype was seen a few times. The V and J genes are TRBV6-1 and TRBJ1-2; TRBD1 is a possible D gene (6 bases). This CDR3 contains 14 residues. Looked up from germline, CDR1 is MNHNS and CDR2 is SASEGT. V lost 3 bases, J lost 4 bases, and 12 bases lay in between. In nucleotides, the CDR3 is TGTGCCAGCAGTGACGCAGGGGAGGGCTATGGCTACACCTTC. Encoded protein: CASSDAGEGYGYTF.

The CDR3 spells CASSIFGSREETQYF. The CDR3 bases are TGTGCCAGTAGTATTTTCGGCTCCAGAGAAGAGACCCAGTACTTC. The chain combines TRBV19 with TRBJ2-5; D is ambiguous. Trimming shortened V by 3 bases and J by 3 bases, and 14 bases separated the two germline ends. Per the germline V gene, CDR1 is LNHDA and CDR2 is SQIVND (reference sequence). CDR3 length: 15 amino acids.

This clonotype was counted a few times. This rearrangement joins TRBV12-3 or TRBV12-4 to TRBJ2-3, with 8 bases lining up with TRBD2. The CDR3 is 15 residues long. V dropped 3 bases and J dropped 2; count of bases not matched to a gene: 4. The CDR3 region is CASSFQRGNTDTQYF. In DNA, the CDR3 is TGTGCCAGCAGTTTCCAGCGGGGGAACACAGATACGCAGTATTTT.